The present entry profiles one T cell receptor (beta chain) with its context. Per germline, CDR1 SGHNT and CDR2 YYREEE (reference sequence). The CDR3 loop spans 14 amino acids. The junction had 4 bases not matched to a gene; V was cut back by 2 bases and J by 7 bases. This sample is part of a study of blood T cell repertoires in COVID-19. Study summary: Sites in the United States, Italy and Spain provided acute and convalescent COVID-19 samples. T cells, B-cell-depleted T cells, or PBMCs provided the cDNA or gDNA that served as material.

Authors' methods: The assay estimated nucleated cells by amplifying reference gene primers. TCRdb keeps only in-frame clones here, not all; method: immunoSEQ multiplex PCR. Clone size and V and J calls were adopted from that table, with D and trimming inferred from the DNA. The repertoire consists of a few hundred thousand clones, with approximately 79% occurring once and the leading ten covering roughly 5%. The V gene is TRBV5-4, the J gene TRBJ1-4, with 8 positions matching TRBD1. This TCR derives from a human donor in a cohort sampled during active COVID-19. Sequencing used peripheral blood. The CDR3 region is CASSFTGGGEKLFF. The CDR3 region has the DNA TGTGCCAGCAGCTTCACAGGGGGGGGTGAAAAACTGTTTTTT.